Following are 2 T cell receptor beta chains from one sample sequenced in a study of shared clonotypes between healthy human individuals. Naive CD8 cells were CD45RO-negative, positively selected for CCR7, excluding terminally differentiated effector memory CD45RA+ cells. The protocol was immunoSEQ multiplex PCR, while the TCRdb copy is restricted to in-frame clones and leaves out a portion. In the table there are about 2.2 million clones, roughly 95% of which are singletons. The specimen sequenced was naive CD8+ T cells from PBMCs. These receptors were collected from a man between 18 and 35 years old in good health. Some clones in this sample may be carry-over from other donors' samples.

The chain recombines TRBV30 with TRBJ2-2; TRBD2 matches 9 bases. CDR1 and CDR2 (germline): GTSNPN, SVGIG (reference sequence). Trimming at V came to 0 bases and at J to 6 bases, leaving 8 bases not matched to a gene. There are 16 residues in the CDR3. CDR3 residues: CAWSVSASGKAGELFF. CDR3 in DNA: TGTGCCTGGAGTGTATCGGCTAGCGGGAAGGCCGGGGAGCTGTTTTTT.

The chain is built from TRBV19 and TRBJ1-4, with D possibly being TRBD1 (5 bases). V dropped 5 bases and J dropped 6 bases, with 19 bases sitting between them. Germline V gene data show CDR1 as LNHDA and CDR2 as SQIVND (reference sequence). CDR3 size: 16 residues. CDR3 amino acids: CASSPRGRAIDEKLFF. The CDR3 bases are TGTGCCAGTAGTCCCCGAGGCAGGGCGATTGATGAAAAACTGTTTTTT.